The next 22 T cell receptor beta chains were all read from a single sample in a study of early T cells in non-severe SARS-CoV-2 infection. TCRdb redid the calling of the 5' RACE reads with MiXCR, one entry per CDR3 protein. The sample shows 34,000 or so distinct CDR3 sequences, 9% to 9.5% of them seen only once. The sequencing sample was made of whole blood. These receptors all come from an adult who was a healthcare worker with PCR-confirmed SARS-CoV-2 infection or an uninfected control (not recorded which).

The sample holds many counts of this clonotype. V gene TRBV20-1 combines with J gene TRBJ1-2; D is perhaps TRBD1 (6 bases). The germline V gene encodes CDR1 DFQATT and CDR2 SNEGSKA (reference sequence). The CDR3 consists of 15 residues. Trimming pared 3 bases from V and 7 bases from J, leaving 21 bases between. DNA of the CDR3: TGCAGTGCTAGTTTCACGGGCAGGGGCTCAAGTGGCTACACCTTC. It is translated as CSASFTGRGSSGYTF.

This clonotype was counted at least ten times. The chain carries TRBV20-1 and TRBJ2-1, with 9 nucleotides matching TRBD2. Trimming removed 3 bases from V and 0 bases from J; junction bases left unmatched: 3. The CDR3 length is 15 residues. Germline CDR1 is DFQATT and CDR2 is SNEGSKA (reference sequence). The CDR3 region has the DNA TGCAGTGCTAGTAGCGGGGGCCCCTCCTACAATGAGCAGTTCTTC. Translating gives CSASSGGPSYNEQFF.

This clonotype was detected many times. The V call is TRBV20-1, the J call TRBJ1-1, with TRBD1 matching 9 bases. With 1 base clipped from V and 3 bases from J, the junction kept 9 bases outside the gene matches. The CDR3 extends over 16 amino acids. The germline CDR1 and CDR2 sequences are DFQATT and SNEGSKA (reference sequence). CDR3 DNA: TGCAGTGCTAGAGCCGGGGGACAGGGAAGGTACACTGAAGCTTTCTTT. Translating it yields CSARAGGQGRYTEAFF.

At least ten counts were recorded for this clonotype. The J gene is TRBJ2-3, the V gene TRBV5-4, with TRBD2 identical over 11 bases. CDR1 SGHNT and CDR2 YYREEE come from the germline V gene (reference sequence). The CDR3 sequence is 16 residues long. The V and J ends lost 0 bases and 5 bases, in that order; junction bases with no gene match: 5. CDR3 coding DNA: TGTGCCAGCAGCTTGGAGGTAGCGGGGGGGCAAGATACGCAGTATTTT. Its translation: CASSLEVAGGQDTQYF.

This clonotype appeared a few times. The chain is built from TRBV24-1 and TRBJ2-2; TRBD1 aligns across 9 bases. CDR3 length: 15 amino acids. V gave up 7 bases and J gave up 2 bases; unmatched junction bases: 4. Germline V lookup: CDR1 KGHDR, CDR2 SFDVKD. CDR3 sequence: CATSGQGRNTGELFF. The CDR3, as DNA: TGTGCCACCAGCGGACAGGGGCGTAACACCGGGGAGCTGTTTTTT.

The table lists this clonotype with many counts. The rearrangement links TRBV18 to TRBJ2-3, with D possibly matching TRBD2 (6 bases). V lost 3 bases and J 8 bases, leaving 9 bases between the germline ends. The germline CDR1 and CDR2 sequences are KGHSH and LQKENI. The CDR3 is 12 residues long. The CDR3 here is CASSPGGGTQYF. The CDR3 DNA sequence: TGTGCCAGCTCACCCGGGGGAGGTACGCAGTATTTT.

This chain links TRBV7-6 with TRBJ1-2, with no clear D. Trimming removed 0 bases from V and 6 bases from J, with 11 bases in between. This CDR3 contains 14 residues. Germline V gives CDR1 SGHVS, CDR2 FNYEAQ. CDR3 protein: CASSLAGVSDGYTF. The CDR3 DNA follows: TGTGCCAGCAGCTTAGCCGGGGTCTCTGATGGCTACACCTTC.

This clonotype was picked up many times. Here the CDR3 DNA reads TGCGCCAGCAGTGATTCGGGGAAAGGCGGGAGGAACGAGCAGTACTTC. Protein: CASSDSGKGGRNEQYF. This sequence joins TRBV10-1 and TRBJ2-7; 8 nucleotides align to TRBD2. CDR3 length equals 16 residues. Germline CDR1 is WNHNN and CDR2 is SYGVQD (reference sequence). The V and J ends lost 3 bases and 5 bases, in that order; junction bases with no gene match: 12.

There are many counts of this clonotype. The chain employs TRBV7-9 and TRBJ1-2; no clear D. The V gene lost 8 bases and the J gene lost 4 bases, with 11 bases spanning the gap. Germline V lookup: CDR1 SEHNR, CDR2 FQNEAQ (reference sequence). This CDR3 is built from 12 residues. The DNA of the CDR3 is TGTGCCAGCCCAAGTGGTAGCTATGGCTACACCTTC. It yields the protein CASPSGSYGYTF.

The gene calls are TRBV11-3 and TRBJ2-5, with 11 nucleotides matching TRBD2. The CDR3 has 14 amino acids. J lost 5 bases, V lost 4 bases, and 3 bases had no gene match. Germline V CDR1 and CDR2: SGHNT, YENEEA. As DNA, the CDR3 is TGTGCCAGCAGCTCGGGACTAGCGGCGGAGACCCAGTACTTC. Translated, it gives CASSSGLAAETQYF.

This clonotype came up a few times. The chain combines TRBV7-3 with TRBJ2-1; D is uncertain. Germline values: CDR1 SGHTA, CDR2 FQGTGA. Deletions cut 0 bases from V and 6 bases from J, with 9 bases between. CDR3 length: 14 amino acids. The CDR3 DNA reads as TGTGCCAGCAGCTTAACGGGTTGGGGCAATGAGCAGTTCTTC. This translates into CASSLTGWGNEQFF.

This clonotype was seen repeatedly, ten times or more. This sequence joins TRBV9 and TRBJ2-5; 8 nucleotides line up with TRBD1. The CDR3 length is 14 residues. CDR1 and CDR2 (germline): SGDLS, YYNGEE. Unmatched junction bases numbered 4, after V lost 2 bases and J lost 4 bases. The CDR3 sequence: CASSVRTGRETQYF. The CDR3 DNA is TGTGCCAGCAGCGTCCGGACAGGGAGAGAGACCCAGTACTTC.

The chain joins TRBV6-7 to TRBJ2-1; maybe TRBD2 (6 bases). TRBV6-7 is labeled an ORF, and its function is uncertain. Trimming shortened V by 2 bases and J by 3 bases, and 14 bases separated the two germline ends. The CDR3 is made up of 16 amino acids. For the CDR3, the DNA is TGTGCCAGCAGTTACAGAGGGGACTGGGTCTACAATGAGCAGTTCTTC. This sequence encodes CASSYRGDWVYNEQFF.

This clonotype was observed many times. The chain links TRBV29-1 to TRBJ1-1; TRBD1 agrees at 12 bases. The germline V gene has CDR1 SQVTM and CDR2 ANQGSEA. This CDR3 has 17 residues. Germline trimming cut 7 bases from V and 1 base from J; bases unmatched to any gene: 13. For the CDR3, the DNA is TGCAGCGCGACCCGCCCCGGGACAGGGGGCAGGAACACTGAAGCTTTCTTT. Residues: CSATRPGTGGRNTEAFF.

This clonotype was recorded at least ten times. The chain combines TRBV10-3 with TRBJ2-5; TRBD2 is a possible D gene (5 bases). V shed 10 bases and J shed 2 bases, with 11 bases lying between them. Germline CDR1 is ENHRY and CDR2 is SYGVKD. This CDR3 has 12 amino acids. DNA of the CDR3: TGTGCCACCGAGGGTAATCAAGAGACCCAGTACTTC. It encodes CATEGNQETQYF.

This sequence joins TRBV27 and TRBJ2-7; 9 bases align to TRBD1. Germline-derived CDR1 and CDR2 are MNHEY and SMNVEV (reference sequence). This CDR3 is 15 amino acids long. Trimming removed 5 bases from V and 3 bases from J; junction bases left unmatched: 8. The CDR3: CASSPPSGQGYEQYF. The CDR3 DNA follows: TGTGCCAGCAGTCCTCCCTCGGGACAGGGCTACGAGCAGTACTTC.

The table lists this clonotype with a count of one. Just one base apart from a much larger clone, this may be a read error. The V and J genes are TRBV29-1 and TRBJ2-5; D unresolved. The CDR3 loop spans 10 amino acids. Germline CDR1 SQVTM, CDR2 ANQGSEA. As DNA, the CDR3 is TGCAGCGTTGATGTGGAGACCCTGTACTTC. This encodes CSVDVETLYF.

This clonotype was seen at least ten times. The V and J genes are TRBV6-4 and TRBJ1-1; possibly TRBD1 for D (5 bases). The V end lost 2 bases, the J end lost 4 bases, and 8 bases lay between the germline ends. CDR3 size: 13 residues. Germline CDR1 and CDR2: MRHNA and SNTAGT. The CDR3 DNA follows: TGTGCCAGCAGTGACAATCAGGGCACTGAAGCTTTCTTT. It translates to CASSDNQGTEAFF.

There are many counts of this clonotype. This chain uses TRBV12-3 or TRBV12-4 with TRBJ1-6; a weak D match, TRBD1 (5 bases). The CDR3 is made up of 14 amino acids. Trimming removed 6 bases at V and 9 bases at J, with 15 bases between. CDR3 bases: TGTGCCAGCAGGGCGGGGTCAGGGAGTTCACCCCTCCACTTT. This sequence encodes CASRAGSGSSPLHF.

This chain links TRBV3-1 with TRBJ2-2, with D unclear. Deletions cut 0 bases from V and 8 bases from J, with 10 bases between. The CDR3 consists of 14 residues. The V gene's germline CDR1 is LGHDT and CDR2 YNNKEL (reference sequence). CDR3 in DNA: TGTGCCAGCAGCCAAGACGGTGCCTCAGGGGAGCTGTTTTTT. Amino acid sequence: CASSQDGASGELFF.

This clonotype showed up many times. CDR3 amino acids: CASSQDWGTTTDTQYF. The CDR3 coding sequence is TGCGCCAGCAGCCAAGATTGGGGGACTACCACAGATACGCAGTATTTT. This chain links TRBV4-1 with TRBJ2-3; 7 bases map to TRBD2. The V gene end was trimmed by 0 bases and the J gene end by 2 bases; junction bases not matched to a gene: 5. CDR1 is MGHRA and CDR2 is YSYEKL in the germline V gene. The CDR3 loop spans 16 amino acids.

This clonotype was picked up many times. The V gene is TRBV3-1, the J gene TRBJ1-3; no reliable D call. There are 14 residues in the CDR3. The germline V and J ends were trimmed by 4 bases and 0 bases, with 7 bases remaining between them. CDR1 is LGHDT and CDR2 is YNNKEL in the germline V gene (reference sequence). The CDR3 here is CASSPEASGNTIYF. In DNA form, the CDR3 reads TGTGCCAGCAGCCCTGAGGCCTCTGGAAACACCATATATTTT.